This TCR beta chain was found in a study of T cell repertoires in cytomegalovirus infection. On the study more broadly: A matching HLA type, together with CMV infection, was signaled by public TCR beta signatures.

This CDR3 comprises 11 residues. Germline CDR1 is LNHDA and CDR2 is SQIVND (reference sequence). V shed 3 bases and J shed 4 bases, with 4 bases lying between them. TCRdb reprocessed the reads via MiXCR and lists one record per CDR3 protein. Here the sample spans some 220,000 distinct CDR3 sequences, 12% being singletons. Study-wide findings and caveats: Ex vivo responses were dominated by HLA-C-restricted CMV-specific TCR beta clonotypes. Frequencies of public TCR beta families were cumulated, and this identified carriers of CMV plus the relevant HLA.

This clonotype was observed many times. Its antigen is not known. The chain combines TRBV19 with TRBJ2-7; D remains unclear. The receptor comes from a human donor in good health (CMV status not recorded). Some clones in this sample may be carry-over from other donors' samples. Sequences were obtained from PBMCs. DNA of the CDR3: TGTGCCAGTAGTATGGAATACGAGCAGTACTTC. It encodes CASSMEYEQYF. The full variable domain, in which reference TRBV19 and TRBJ2-7 provide the parts outside the CDR3, is DGGITQSPKYLFRKEGQNVTLSCEQNLNHDAMYWYRQDPGQGLRLIYYSQIVNDFQKGDIAEGYSVSREKKESFPLTVTSAQKNPTAFYLCASSMEYEQYFGPGTRLTVT.